This TCR beta chain was obtained from a study of blood T cell repertoires in COVID-19. Study at large: Samples came from the United States, Italy and Spain, spanning acute and convalescent COVID-19. Sources were T cells, B-cell-depleted T cells, or PBMCs; the material itself was cDNA or gDNA.

TCRdb keeps only in-frame clones here, not all; method: immunoSEQ multiplex PCR. The table includes 300,000 to 350,000 clones, about 88% detected once. CDR1 and CDR2 (germline): SGHTS, YDEGEE. CDR3 size: 14 residues. V gave up 5 bases and J gave up 6 bases, with 15 bases separating them. Participants were placed into cohorts based on the clinical history they reported. Exposed enrollees encountered a COVID-19 case at some point within 2 weeks before study entry. V is TRBV5-8 and J is TRBJ1-5, with D uncertain. This TCR was recovered from a woman aged 30 to 39 who had been exposed to COVID-19. The sequencing input was PBMCs or T cells enriched from blood (not recorded which). This CDR3 is CASRISPRGQPQHF. CDR3 bases: TGTGCCAGCAGAATCTCACCGCGGGGTCAGCCCCAGCATTTT.